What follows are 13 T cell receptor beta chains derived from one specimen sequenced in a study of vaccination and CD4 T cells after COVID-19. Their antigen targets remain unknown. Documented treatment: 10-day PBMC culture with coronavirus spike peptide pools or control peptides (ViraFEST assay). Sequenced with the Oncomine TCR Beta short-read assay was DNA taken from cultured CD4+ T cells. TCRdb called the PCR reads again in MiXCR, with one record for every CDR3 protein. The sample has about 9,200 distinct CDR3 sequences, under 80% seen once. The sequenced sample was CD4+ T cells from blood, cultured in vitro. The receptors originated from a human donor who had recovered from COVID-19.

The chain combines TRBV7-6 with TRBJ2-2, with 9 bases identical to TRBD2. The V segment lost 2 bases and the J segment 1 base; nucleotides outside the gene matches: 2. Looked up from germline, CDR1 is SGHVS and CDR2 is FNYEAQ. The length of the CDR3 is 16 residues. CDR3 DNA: TGTGCCAGCAGCTTACGGCGGGGGGGGAACACCGGGGAGCTGTTTTTT. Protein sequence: CASSLRRGGNTGELFF.

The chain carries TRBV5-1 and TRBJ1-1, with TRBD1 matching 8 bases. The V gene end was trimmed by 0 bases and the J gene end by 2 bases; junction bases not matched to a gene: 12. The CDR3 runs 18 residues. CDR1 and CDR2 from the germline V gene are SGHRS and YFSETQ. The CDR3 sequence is CASSLALTTDRENTEAFF. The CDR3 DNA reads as TGCGCCAGCAGCTTGGCCCTTACAACGGACAGGGAAAACACTGAAGCTTTCTTT.

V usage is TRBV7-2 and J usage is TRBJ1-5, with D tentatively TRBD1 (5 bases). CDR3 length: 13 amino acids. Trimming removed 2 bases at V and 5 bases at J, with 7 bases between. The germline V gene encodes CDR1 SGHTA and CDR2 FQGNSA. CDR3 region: CASSLRGHQPQHF. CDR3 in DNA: TGTGCCAGCAGCTTAAGGGGACATCAGCCCCAGCATTTT.

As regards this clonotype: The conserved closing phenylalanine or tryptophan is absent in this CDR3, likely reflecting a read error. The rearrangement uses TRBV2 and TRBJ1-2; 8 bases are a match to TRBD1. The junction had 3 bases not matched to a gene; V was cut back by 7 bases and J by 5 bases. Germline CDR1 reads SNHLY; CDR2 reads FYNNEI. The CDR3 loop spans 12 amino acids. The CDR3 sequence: CASTRTGYGYTL. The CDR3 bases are TGTGCCAGCACCAGGACAGGGTATGGCTACACCCTC.

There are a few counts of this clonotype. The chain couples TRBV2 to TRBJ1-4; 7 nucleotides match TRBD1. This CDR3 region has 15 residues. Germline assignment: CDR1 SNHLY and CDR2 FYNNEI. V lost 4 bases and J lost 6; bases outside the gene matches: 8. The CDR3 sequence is CASSVYRGLDEKLFF. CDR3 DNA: TGTGCCAGCAGTGTATACAGGGGATTGGATGAAAAACTGTTTTTT.

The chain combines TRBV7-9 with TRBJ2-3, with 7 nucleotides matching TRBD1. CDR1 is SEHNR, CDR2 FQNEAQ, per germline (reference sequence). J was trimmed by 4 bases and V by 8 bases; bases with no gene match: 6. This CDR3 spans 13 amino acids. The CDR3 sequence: CASFLGGADTQYF. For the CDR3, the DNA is TGTGCCAGCTTCCTAGGGGGCGCAGATACGCAGTATTTT.

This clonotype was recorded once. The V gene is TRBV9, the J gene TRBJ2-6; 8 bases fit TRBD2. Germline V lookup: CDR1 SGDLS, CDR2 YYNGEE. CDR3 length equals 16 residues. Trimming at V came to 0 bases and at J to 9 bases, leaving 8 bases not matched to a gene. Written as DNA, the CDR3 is TGTGCCAGCAGCGTAGATGGAAGCGGGGGAGTCAACGTCCTGACTTTC. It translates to CASSVDGSGGVNVLTF.

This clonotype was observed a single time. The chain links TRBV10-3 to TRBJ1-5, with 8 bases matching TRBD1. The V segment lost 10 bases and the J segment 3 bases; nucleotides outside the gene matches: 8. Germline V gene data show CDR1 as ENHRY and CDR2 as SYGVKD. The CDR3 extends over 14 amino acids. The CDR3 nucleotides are TGTGCCACCCAGGACAGGGCCGACAATCAGCCCCAGCATTTT. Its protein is CATQDRADNQPQHF.

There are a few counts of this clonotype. CDR3 sequence: CASNPGGDRSTDTQYF. In nucleotides, the CDR3 is TGTGCCAGCAACCCGGGGGGGGACAGATCCACAGATACGCAGTATTTT. V is TRBV2 and J is TRBJ2-3; a possible D gene is TRBD2 (8 bases). Germline V gives CDR1 SNHLY, CDR2 FYNNEI. The CDR3 length is 16 residues. Trimming left V 7 bases short and J 2 bases short, with 19 bases between.

CDR3 protein: CSARDGLRAGDQPQHF. CDR3 bases: TGCAGTGCTAGAGATGGCCTCAGGGCCGGGGATCAGCCCCAGCATTTT. The chain carries TRBV20-1 and TRBJ1-5, with D possibly matching TRBD1 (5 bases). There are 16 residues in the CDR3. Germline-derived CDR1 and CDR2 are DFQATT and SNEGSKA (reference sequence). Trimming shortened V by 0 bases and J by 5 bases, and 17 bases separated the two germline ends.

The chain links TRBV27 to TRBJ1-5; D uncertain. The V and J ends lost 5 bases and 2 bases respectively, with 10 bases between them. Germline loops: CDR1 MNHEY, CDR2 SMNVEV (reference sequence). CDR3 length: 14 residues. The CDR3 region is CASSKGSGNQPQHF. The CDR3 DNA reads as TGTGCCAGCAGTAAAGGGTCGGGCAATCAGCCCCAGCATTTT.

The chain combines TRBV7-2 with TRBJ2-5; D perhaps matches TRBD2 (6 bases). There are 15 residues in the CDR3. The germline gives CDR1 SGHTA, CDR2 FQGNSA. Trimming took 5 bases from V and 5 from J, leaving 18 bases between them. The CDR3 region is CASSQRNGGYETQYF. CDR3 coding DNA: TGTGCCAGCAGCCAACGAAACGGGGGATACGAGACCCAGTACTTC.

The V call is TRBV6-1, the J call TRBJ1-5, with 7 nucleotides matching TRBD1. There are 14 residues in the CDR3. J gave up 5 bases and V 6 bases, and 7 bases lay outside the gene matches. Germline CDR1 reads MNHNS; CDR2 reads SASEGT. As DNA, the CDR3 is TGTGCCAGCAGCCGTCGACAGGGCCATCAGCCCCAGCATTTT. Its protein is CASSRRQGHQPQHF.